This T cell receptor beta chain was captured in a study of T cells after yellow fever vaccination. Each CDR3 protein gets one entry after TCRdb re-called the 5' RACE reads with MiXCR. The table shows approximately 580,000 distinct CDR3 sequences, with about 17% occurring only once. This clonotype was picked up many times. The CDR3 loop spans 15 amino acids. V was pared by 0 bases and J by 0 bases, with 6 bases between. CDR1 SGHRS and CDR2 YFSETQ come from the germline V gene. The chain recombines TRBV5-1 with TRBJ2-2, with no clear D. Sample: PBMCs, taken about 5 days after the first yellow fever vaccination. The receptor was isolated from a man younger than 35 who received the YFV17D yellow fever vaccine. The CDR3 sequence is CASSLDSANTGELFF. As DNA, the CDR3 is TGCGCCAGCAGCTTGGACAGCGCGAACACCGGGGAGCTGTTTTTT.